The clone carrying this T cell receptor (beta chain) was counted a few times. What it binds is not known. This record belongs to a study of regulatory T cells in long-lasting Graves disease. CDR3 regions were amplified by Arm-PCR using iRepertoire HTBI primers to build TCR beta libraries. TCRdb re-analysed the multiplex PCR reads in MiXCR, keeping a single row per CDR3 protein. Counted here are about 660,000 distinct CDR3 sequences, about 30% occurring once; the ten biggest clones make up around 40%. V was trimmed by 3 bases and J by 3 bases, leaving 14 bases between them. Germline assignment: CDR1 DFQATT and CDR2 SNEGSKA (reference sequence). The CDR3 contains 14 residues. Sample time point: persistent/refractory GD, antithyroid drugs over 5 years with positive TRAb. PBMCs provided the RNA from which the TCR library was made. Study findings and constraints: Persistent disease samples used TRBV28, TRBJ1-2 and TRBJ2-5 preferentially.

The clonotype comes from a female donor with Graves disease. The source material was peripheral blood mononuclear cells (PBMCs), sampled when the disease was refractory, from a patient treated with antithyroid drugs. The chain employs TRBV20-1 and TRBJ1-1; no clear D. In DNA, the CDR3 is TGCAGTGCTAGGGGGTTCGGTCCTCACACTGAAGCTTTCTTT. This encodes CSARGFGPHTEAFF.